The source of this T cell receptor (beta chain) is a study of shared clonotypes between healthy human individuals. Study-wide points: Owing to a small donor count, the genetic and exposure-history diversity represented was limited. Clonotype sharing across a few donors was observed for 4% to 5.5% of naive CD4 clonotypes.

On this clone itself: Its cognate antigen is unknown.

The input for sorted-subset replicate PCRs was about 210 ng DNA, 25,000 to 35,000 T cell genomes. The method was immunoSEQ multiplex PCR; TCRdb's version includes in-frame clones alone and lacks a portion of them. The sample holds about 330,000 clones, approximately 79% seen once. Germline CDR1 reads SGHTS; CDR2 reads YDEGEE. Losses at the gene ends were 10 bases for V and 1 base for J; bases not matched to a gene: 15. This CDR3 comprises 17 residues. The chain combines TRBV5-8 with TRBJ2-5, with TRBD1 matching over 11 bases. The receptor was isolated from a man aged 25 to 40 in good health. Sequenced input: memory CD4+ T cells sorted from blood. Subset here: CD45RA-negative fraction. The CDR3 nucleotides are TGTGCCGGAAGAGAATACCGGACAGGGGGCTCCCAAGAGACCCAGTACTTC. Translation: CAGREYRTGGSQETQYF.